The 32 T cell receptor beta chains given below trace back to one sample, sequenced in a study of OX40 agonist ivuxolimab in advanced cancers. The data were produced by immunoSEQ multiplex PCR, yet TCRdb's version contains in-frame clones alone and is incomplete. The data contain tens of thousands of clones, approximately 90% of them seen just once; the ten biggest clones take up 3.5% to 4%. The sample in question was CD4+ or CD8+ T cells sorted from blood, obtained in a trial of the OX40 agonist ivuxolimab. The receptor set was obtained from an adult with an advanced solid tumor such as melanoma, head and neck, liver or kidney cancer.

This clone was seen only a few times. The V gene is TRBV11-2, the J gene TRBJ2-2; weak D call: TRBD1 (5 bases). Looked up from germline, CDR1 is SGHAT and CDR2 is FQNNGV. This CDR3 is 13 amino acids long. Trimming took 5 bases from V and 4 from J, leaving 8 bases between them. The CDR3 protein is CASSPGRTGELFF. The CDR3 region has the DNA TGTGCCAGCAGCCCAGGGCGCACCGGGGAGCTGTTTTTT.

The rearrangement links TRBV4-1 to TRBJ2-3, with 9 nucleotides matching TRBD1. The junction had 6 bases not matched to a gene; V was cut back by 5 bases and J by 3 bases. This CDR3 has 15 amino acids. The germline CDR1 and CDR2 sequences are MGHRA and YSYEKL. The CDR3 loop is CASSWSDRGTDTQYF. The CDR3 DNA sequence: TGCGCCAGCAGCTGGTCGGACAGGGGTACAGATACGCAGTATTTT.

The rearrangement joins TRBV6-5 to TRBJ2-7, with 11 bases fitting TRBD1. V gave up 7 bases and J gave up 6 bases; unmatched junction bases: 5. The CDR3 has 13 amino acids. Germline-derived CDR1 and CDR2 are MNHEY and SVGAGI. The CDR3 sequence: CASKRDRGAEQYF. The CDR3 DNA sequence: TGTGCCAGCAAGCGGGACAGGGGGGCCGAGCAGTACTTC.

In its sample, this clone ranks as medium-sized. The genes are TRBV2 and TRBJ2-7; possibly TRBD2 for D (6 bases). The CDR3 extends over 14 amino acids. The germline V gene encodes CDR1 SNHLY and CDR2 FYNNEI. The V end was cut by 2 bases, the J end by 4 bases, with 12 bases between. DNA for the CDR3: TGTGCCAGCAGTGAACGGGGGAAGGTGTACGAGCAGTACTTC. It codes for CASSERGKVYEQYF.

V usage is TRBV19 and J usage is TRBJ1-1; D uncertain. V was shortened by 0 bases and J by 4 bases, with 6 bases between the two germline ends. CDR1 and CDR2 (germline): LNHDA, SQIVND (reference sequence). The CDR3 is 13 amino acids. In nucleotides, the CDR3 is TGTGCCAGTAGTATAGACGGAACCACTGAAGCTTTCTTT. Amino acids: CASSIDGTTEAFF.

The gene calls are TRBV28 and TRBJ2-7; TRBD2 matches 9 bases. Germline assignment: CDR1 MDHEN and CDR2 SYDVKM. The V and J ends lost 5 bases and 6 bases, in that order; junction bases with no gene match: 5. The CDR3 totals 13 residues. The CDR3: CASSSGLASEQYF. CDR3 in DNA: TGTGCCAGCAGTAGCGGACTAGCGAGCGAGCAGTACTTC. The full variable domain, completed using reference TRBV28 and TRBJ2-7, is DVKVTQSSRYLVKRTGEKVFLECVQDMDHENMFWYRQDPGLGLRLIYFSYDVKMKEKGDIPEGYSVSREKKERFSLILESASTNQTSMYLCASSSGLASEQYFGPGTRLTVT.

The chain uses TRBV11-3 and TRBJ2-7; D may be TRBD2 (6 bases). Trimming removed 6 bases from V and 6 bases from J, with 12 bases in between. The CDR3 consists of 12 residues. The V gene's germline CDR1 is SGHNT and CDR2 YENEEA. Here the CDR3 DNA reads TGTGCCAGCAGTCTCGACGGGGGCGAGCAGTACTTC. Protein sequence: CASSLDGGEQYF.

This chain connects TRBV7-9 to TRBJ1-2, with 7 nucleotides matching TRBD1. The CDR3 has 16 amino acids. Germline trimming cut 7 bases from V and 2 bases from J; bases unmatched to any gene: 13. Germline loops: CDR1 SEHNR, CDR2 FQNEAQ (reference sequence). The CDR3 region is CASNKVTGAGNYGYTF. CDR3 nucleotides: TGTGCCAGCAATAAAGTAACAGGGGCGGGGAACTATGGCTACACCTTC.

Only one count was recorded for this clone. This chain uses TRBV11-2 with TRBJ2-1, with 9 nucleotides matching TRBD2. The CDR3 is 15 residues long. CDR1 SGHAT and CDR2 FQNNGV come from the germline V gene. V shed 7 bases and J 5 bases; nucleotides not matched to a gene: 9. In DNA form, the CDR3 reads TGTGCCAGCACCGTTCCAGCGGGAGGACACAATGAGCAGTTCTTC. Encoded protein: CASTVPAGGHNEQFF.

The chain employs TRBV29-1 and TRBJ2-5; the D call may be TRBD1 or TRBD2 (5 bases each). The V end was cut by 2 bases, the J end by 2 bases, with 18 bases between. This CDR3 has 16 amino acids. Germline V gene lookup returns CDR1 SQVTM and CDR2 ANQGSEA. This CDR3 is CSVEPWDVQSQETQYF. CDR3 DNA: TGCAGCGTTGAACCATGGGACGTCCAATCTCAAGAGACCCAGTACTTC.

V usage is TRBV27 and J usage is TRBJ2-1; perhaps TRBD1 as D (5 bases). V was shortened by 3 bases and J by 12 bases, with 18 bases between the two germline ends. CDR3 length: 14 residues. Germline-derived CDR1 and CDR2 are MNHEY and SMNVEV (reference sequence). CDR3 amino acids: CASSFRADGRGQFF. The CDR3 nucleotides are TGTGCCAGCAGTTTTAGGGCAGACGGTAGGGGGCAGTTCTTC.

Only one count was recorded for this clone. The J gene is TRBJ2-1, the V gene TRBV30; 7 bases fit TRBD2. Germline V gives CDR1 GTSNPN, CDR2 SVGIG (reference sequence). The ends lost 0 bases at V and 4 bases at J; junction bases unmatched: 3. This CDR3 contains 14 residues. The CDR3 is CAWSVAGPYNEQFF. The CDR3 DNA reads TGTGCCTGGAGTGTAGCGGGACCATACAATGAGCAGTTCTTC.

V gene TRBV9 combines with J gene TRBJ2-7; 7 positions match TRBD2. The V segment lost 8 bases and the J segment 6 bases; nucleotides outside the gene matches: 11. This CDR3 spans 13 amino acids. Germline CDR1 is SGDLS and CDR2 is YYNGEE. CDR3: CASSSGGVSEQYF. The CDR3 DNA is TGTGCCAGTTCATCTGGGGGGGTTTCCGAGCAGTACTTC.

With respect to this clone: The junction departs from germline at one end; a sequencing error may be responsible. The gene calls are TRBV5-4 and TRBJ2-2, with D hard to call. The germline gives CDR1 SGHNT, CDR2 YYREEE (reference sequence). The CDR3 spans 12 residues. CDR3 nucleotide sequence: TGTGCCAACAGCGCGAACACCGGGGAGCTGTTTTTT. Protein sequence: CANSANTGELFF.

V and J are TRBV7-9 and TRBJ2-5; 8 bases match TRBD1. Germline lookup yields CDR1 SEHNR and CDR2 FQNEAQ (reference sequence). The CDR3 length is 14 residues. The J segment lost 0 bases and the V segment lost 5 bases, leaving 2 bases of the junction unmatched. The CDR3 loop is CASSQDRDQETQYF. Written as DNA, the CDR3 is TGTGCCAGCAGCCAGGACAGGGACCAAGAGACCCAGTACTTC.

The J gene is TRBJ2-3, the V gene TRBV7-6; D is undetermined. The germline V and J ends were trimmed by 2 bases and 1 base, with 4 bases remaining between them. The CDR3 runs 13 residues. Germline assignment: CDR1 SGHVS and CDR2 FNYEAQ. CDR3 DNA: TGTGCCAGCAGCTTATACGGCACAGATACGCAGTATTTT. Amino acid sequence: CASSLYGTDTQYF.

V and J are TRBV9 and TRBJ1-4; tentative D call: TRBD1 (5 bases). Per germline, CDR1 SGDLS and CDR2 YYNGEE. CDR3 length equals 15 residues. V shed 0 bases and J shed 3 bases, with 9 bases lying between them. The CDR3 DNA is TGTGCCAGCAGCGTAGATGGAGGGGCTAATGAAAAACTGTTTTTT. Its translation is CASSVDGGANEKLFF.

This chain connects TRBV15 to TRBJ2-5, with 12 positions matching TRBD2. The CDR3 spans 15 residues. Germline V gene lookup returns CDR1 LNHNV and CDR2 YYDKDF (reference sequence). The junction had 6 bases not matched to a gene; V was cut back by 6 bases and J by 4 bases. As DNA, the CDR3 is TGTGCCACCAGTCTAGCGGGAGGGCCAGGAGAGACCCAGTACTTC. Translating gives CATSLAGGPGETQYF.

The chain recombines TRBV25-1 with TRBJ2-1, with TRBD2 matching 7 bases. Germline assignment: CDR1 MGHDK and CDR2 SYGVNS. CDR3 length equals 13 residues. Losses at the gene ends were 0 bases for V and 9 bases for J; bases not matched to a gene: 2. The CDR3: CASSEYRGSEQFF. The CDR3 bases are TGTGCCAGCAGTGAATATCGCGGGAGTGAGCAGTTCTTC.

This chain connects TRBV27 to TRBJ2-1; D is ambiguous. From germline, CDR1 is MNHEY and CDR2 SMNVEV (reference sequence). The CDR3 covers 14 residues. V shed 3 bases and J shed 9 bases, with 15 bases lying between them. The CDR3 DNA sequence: TGTGCCAGCAGTTTGACCGGTCCATTGGGTGAGCAGTTCTTC. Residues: CASSLTGPLGEQFF.

The CDR3 bases are TGTGCCAGCAGCTGGGACAGGGACGAGCAGTACTTC. This sequence encodes CASSWDRDEQYF. The rearrangement joins TRBV5-4 to TRBJ2-7; 9 bases agree with TRBD1. The CDR3 sequence is 12 residues long. With 3 bases clipped from V and 5 bases from J, the junction kept 0 bases outside the gene matches. Germline CDR1 is SGHNT and CDR2 is YYREEE (reference sequence). Combining the CDR3 with reference TRBV5-4 and TRBJ2-7 gives the whole variable domain ETGVTQSPTHLIKTRGQQVTLRCSSQSGHNTVSWYQQALGQGPQFIFQYYREEENGRGNFPPRFSGLQFPNYSSELNVNALELDDSALYLCASSWDRDEQYFGPGTRLTVT.

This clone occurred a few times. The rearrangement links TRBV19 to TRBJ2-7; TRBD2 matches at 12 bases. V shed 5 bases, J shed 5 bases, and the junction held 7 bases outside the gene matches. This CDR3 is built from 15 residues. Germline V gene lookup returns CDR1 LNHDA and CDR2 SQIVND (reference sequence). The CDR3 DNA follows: TGTGCCAGTAGTCCCCGGACTAGCGGGATCCACGAGCAGTACTTC. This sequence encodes CASSPRTSGIHEQYF.

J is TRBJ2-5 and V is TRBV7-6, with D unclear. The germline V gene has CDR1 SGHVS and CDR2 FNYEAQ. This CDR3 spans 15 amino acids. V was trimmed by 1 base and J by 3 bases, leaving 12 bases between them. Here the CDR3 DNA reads TGTGCCAGCAGCTTAGTCCCTTTAGCCGAAGAGACCCAGTACTTC. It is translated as CASSLVPLAEETQYF.

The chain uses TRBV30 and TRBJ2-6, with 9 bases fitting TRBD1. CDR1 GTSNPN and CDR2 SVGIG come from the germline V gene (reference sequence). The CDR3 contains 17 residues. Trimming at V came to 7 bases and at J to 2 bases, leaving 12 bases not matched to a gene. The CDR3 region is CASHRQGGSAGANVLTF. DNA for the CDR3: TGTGCCTCCCACCGACAGGGGGGATCTGCTGGGGCCAACGTCCTGACTTTC.

In nucleotides, the CDR3 is TGCGCCAGCAGCCAAGATCAGGCTAGCGGGACCTTCTACGAGCAGTACTTC. Translation: CASSQDQASGTFYEQYF. The chain carries TRBV4-1 and TRBJ2-5, with 9 bases matching TRBD2. The end of the DNA is better explained by TRBJ2-7, so the J call may be wrong. CDR1 and CDR2 from the germline V gene are MGHRA and YSYEKL. The CDR3 is 17 residues long.

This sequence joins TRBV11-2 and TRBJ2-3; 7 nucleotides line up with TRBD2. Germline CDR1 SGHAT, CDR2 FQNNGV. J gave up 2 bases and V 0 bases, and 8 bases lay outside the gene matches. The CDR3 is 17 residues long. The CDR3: CASSLDRGSYNTDTQYF. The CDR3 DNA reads TGTGCCAGCAGCTTAGATCGCGGGAGTTATAACACAGATACGCAGTATTTT.

DNA for the CDR3: TGTGCCAGTAGTCCCTCCGGGACAGCGACCTACGAGCAGTACTTC. Protein product: CASSPSGTATYEQYF. The chain has TRBV19 and TRBJ2-7; the match to TRBD1 covers 7 bases. CDR1 and CDR2 from the germline V gene are LNHDA and SQIVND (reference sequence). V shed 5 bases, J shed 2 bases, and the junction held 9 bases outside the gene matches. This CDR3 has 15 amino acids.

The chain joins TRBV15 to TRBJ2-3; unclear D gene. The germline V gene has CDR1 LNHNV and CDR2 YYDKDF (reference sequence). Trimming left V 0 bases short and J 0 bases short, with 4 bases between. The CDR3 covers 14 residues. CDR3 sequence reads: CATSRETSTDTQYF. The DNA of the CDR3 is TGTGCCACCAGCAGAGAGACTAGCACAGATACGCAGTATTTT.

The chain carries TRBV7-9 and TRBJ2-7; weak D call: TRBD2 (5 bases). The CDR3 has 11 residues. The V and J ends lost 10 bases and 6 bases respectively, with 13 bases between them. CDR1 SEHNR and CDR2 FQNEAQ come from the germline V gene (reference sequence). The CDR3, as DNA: TGTGCCACCTTTGAGGGCGTCGAGCAGTACTTC. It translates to CATFEGVEQYF.

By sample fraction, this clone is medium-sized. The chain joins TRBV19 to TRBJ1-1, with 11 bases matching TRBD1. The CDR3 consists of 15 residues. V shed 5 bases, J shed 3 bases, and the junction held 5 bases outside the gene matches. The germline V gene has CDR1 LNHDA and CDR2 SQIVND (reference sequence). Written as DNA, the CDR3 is TGTGCCAGTAGTCCTGGACAGGGGGCATACACTGAAGCTTTCTTT. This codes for CASSPGQGAYTEAFF.

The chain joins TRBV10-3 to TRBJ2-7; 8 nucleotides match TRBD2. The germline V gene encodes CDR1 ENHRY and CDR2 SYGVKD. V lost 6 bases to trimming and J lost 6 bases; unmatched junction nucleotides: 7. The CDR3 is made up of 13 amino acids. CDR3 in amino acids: CAIRPPTSVEQYF. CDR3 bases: TGTGCCATCAGGCCCCCGACTAGCGTCGAGCAGTACTTC.

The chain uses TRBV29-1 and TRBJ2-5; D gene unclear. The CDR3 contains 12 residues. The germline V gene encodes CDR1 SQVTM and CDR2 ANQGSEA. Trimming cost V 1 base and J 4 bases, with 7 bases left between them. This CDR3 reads CSVEGQIETQYF. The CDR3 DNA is TGCAGCGTTGAAGGGCAGATAGAGACCCAGTACTTC.